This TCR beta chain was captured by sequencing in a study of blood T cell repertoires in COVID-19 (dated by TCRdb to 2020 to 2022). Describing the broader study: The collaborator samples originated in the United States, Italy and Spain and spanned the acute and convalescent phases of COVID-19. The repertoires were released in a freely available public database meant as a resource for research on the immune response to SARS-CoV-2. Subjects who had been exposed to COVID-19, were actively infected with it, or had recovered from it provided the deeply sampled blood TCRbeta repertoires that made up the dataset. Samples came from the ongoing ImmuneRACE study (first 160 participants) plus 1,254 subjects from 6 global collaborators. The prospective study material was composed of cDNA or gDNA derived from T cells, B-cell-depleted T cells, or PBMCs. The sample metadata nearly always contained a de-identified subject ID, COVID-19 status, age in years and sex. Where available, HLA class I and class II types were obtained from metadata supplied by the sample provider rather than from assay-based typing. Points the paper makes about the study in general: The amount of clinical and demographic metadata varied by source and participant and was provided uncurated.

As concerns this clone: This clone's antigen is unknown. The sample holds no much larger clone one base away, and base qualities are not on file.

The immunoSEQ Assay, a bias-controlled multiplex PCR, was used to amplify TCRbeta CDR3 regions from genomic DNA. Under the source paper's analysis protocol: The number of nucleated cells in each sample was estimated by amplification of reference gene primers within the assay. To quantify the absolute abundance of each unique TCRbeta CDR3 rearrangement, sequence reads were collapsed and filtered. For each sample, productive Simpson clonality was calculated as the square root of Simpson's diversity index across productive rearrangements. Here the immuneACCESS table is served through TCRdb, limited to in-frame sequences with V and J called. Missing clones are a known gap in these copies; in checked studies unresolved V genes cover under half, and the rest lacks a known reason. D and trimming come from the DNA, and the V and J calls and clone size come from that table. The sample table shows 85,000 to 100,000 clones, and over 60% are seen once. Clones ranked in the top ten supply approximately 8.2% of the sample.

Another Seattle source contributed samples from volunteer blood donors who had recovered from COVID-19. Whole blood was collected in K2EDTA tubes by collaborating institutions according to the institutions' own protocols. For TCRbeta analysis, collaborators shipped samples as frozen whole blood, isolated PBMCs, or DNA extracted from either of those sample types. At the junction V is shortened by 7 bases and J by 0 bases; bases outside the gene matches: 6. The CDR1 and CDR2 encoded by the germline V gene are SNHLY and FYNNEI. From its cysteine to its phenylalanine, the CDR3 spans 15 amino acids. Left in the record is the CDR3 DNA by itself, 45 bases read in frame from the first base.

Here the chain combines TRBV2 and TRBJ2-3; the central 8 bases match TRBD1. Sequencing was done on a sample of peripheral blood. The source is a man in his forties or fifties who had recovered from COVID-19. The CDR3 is CASILQGVSTDTQYF. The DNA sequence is TGTGCCAGCATATTACAGGGGGTGAGCACAGATACGCAGTATTTT.